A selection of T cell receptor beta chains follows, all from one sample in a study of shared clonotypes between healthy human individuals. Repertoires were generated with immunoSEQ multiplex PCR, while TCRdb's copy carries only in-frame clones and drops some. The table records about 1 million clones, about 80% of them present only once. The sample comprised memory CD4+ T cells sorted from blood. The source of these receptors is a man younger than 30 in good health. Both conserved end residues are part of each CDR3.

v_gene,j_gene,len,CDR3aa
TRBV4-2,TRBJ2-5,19,CASSQSPSGGAIKQETQYF
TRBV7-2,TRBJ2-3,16,CASSGRSSGRFDTQYF
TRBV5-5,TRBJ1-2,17,CASSLGRVKESNYGYTF
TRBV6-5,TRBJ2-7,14,CASSYGSSSYEQYF
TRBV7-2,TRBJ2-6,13,CASSFLEANVLTF
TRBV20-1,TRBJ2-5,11,CSALTGETQYF
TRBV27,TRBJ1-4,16,CASSYQREGDGEKLFF
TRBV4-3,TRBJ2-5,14,CASSQETGQETQYF
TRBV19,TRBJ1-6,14,CASSGQGSNSPLHF
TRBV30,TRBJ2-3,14,CAWSTQGGTDTQYF
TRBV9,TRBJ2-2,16,CASSIGPTGNTGELFF
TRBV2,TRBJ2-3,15,CASSGSGQLTGTQYF
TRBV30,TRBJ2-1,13,CAWSVPGRNEQFF
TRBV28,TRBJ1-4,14,CASSLGQGGKKGFF
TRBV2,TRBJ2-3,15,CASSPGQGKTDTQYF
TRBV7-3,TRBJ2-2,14,CASSSGTITGELFF
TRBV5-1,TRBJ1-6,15,CASGTGSSYNSPLHF
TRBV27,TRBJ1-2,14,CASSLYREGYGYTF
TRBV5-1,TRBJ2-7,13,CASSLDRTYEQYF
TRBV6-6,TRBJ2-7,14,CASSLRGGSYEQYF
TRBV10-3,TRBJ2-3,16,CAISGLGTGITDTQYF
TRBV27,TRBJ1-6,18,CASSLYYGSVLYNSPLHF
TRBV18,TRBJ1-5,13,CASSPSEGQPQHF
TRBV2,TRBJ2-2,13,CATWDGYTGELFF
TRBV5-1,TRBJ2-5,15,CASRSSGAYQETQYF
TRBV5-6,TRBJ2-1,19,CASRVGFGGTLPFYNEQFF
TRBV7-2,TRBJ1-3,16,CASSLGRRLSGNTIYF
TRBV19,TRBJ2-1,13,CASSITGWSEQFF
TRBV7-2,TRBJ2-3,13,CASSPGGIDTQYF
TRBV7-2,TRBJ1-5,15,CASSPRALREQPQHF
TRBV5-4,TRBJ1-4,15,CASSPGDRGNEKLFF
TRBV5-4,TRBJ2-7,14,CASSLGRGVYEQYF
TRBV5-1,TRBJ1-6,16,CASSLSGASYNSPLHF
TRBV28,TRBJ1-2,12,CASSRDRVGYTF
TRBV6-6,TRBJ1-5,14,CASTETGDIQPQHF
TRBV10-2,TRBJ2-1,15,CASSDQDRAYNEQFF
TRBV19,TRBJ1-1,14,CASSTSKGHVEAFF
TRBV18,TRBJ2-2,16,CASSPPTGQVAGELFF
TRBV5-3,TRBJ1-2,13,CARSLGGTDGYTF
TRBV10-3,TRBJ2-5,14,CAVSPGRLQETQYF
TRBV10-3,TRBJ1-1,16,CAISESKGGWNTEAFF
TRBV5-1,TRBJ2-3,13,CASSLKSTDTQYF
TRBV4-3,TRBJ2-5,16,CASSQGAGGMPETQYF
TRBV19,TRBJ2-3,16,CASSTFSGRPTDTQYF
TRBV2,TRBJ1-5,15,CASMLLGRAGQPQHF
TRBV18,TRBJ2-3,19,CASSPWGLAGRTSTDTQYF
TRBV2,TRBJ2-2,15,CASSLGGWNTGELFF
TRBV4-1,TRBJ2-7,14,CASSQGPTSYEQYF
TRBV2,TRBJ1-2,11,CASTEGRGYTF
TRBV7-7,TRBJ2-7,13,CASSAGQSYEQYF
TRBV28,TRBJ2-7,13,CASSARSYYEQYF
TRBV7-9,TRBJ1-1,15,CASSFTTGTDTEAFF